These 30 T cell receptor beta chains came from one sample sequenced in a study of shared T cell receptors in the human thymus (dated by TCRdb to about 2021). Library construction relied on the immunoSEQ multiplex PCR assay. TCRdb carries this immuneACCESS record with in-frame sequences only. Its versions omit some clonotypes, under half of them owing to an unresolved V gene in the studies checked, with the rest unexplained. The sample table contains roughly 550,000 clones; only one count was recorded for around 82% of them. The top ten hold 0.013% of the sample. These same data were also listed under a study on human thymus T cells.

Sequencing was performed on thymocytes. The receptors were gathered from a boy in the first two years of life with a congenital heart defect. Donor details come from another sample of the same person, matched by shared clones.

In nucleotides, the CDR3 is TGCGCCAGCAGCCCCGACAGCCAAATCATAAGGGAGACCCAGTACTTC. Protein product: CASSPDSQIIRETQYF. The chain recombines TRBV5-1 with TRBJ2-5; D might be TRBD1 (5 bases). Trimming removed 4 bases from V and 5 bases from J, with 21 bases in between. This CDR3 region has 16 residues. Germline assignment: CDR1 SGHRS and CDR2 YFSETQ.

The rearrangement joins TRBV11-2 to TRBJ2-7, with D possibly matching TRBD2 (5 bases). The CDR3 loop spans 15 amino acids. V lost 4 bases to trimming and J lost 0 bases, with 13 bases between them. Per germline, CDR1 SGHAT and CDR2 FQNNGV. This CDR3 reads CASSSPGGYSYEQYF. CDR3 DNA sequence: TGTGCCAGCAGCTCGCCAGGAGGATACTCCTACGAGCAGTACTTC.

This rearrangement joins TRBV5-4 to TRBJ2-1; the match to TRBD1 covers 12 bases. Germline V gene sequence: CDR1 SGHNT, CDR2 YYREEE (reference sequence). There are 16 residues in the CDR3. V shed 4 bases, J shed 7 bases, and the junction held 9 bases outside the gene matches. As DNA, the CDR3 is TGTGCCAGCAGCGGTCGGGACAGGGGGCCCCAAAATGAGCAGTTCTTC. The encoded protein is CASSGRDRGPQNEQFF.

This clone was counted once. This chain joins TRBV5-1 and TRBJ2-3; D perhaps matches TRBD1 (6 bases). Trimming pared 3 bases from V and 4 bases from J, leaving 12 bases between. Looked up from germline, CDR1 is SGHRS and CDR2 is YFSETQ. This CDR3 is 14 amino acids long. The CDR3 is CASSSRGNSDTQYF. The CDR3 nucleotides read TGCGCCAGCAGCTCCAGGGGTAATTCAGATACGCAGTATTTT.

The chain has TRBV29-1 and TRBJ2-7; 9 nucleotides agree with TRBD2. Losses at the gene ends were 4 bases for V and 2 bases for J; bases not matched to a gene: 6. This CDR3 contains 14 residues. Germline CDR1 is SQVTM and CDR2 is ANQGSEA. In nucleotides, the CDR3 is TGCAGCGTTGGAGGCGGGAGGGACACCTACGAGCAGTACTTC. Translated: CSVGGGRDTYEQYF.

This clone was picked up one time. The rearrangement uses TRBV10-3 and TRBJ2-6; 8 bases fit TRBD1. Germline CDR1 and CDR2: ENHRY and SYGVKD. Unmatched junction bases numbered 5, after V lost 10 bases and J lost 3 bases. This CDR3 comprises 14 residues. CDR3 sequence: CATQGAGGANVLTF. The CDR3 bases are TGTGCCACCCAGGGGGCTGGTGGGGCCAACGTCCTGACTTTC.

The V and J genes are TRBV5-4 and TRBJ2-7, with 12 bases that match TRBD2. The CDR3 runs to 16 residues. With 0 bases clipped from V and 12 bases from J, the junction kept 13 bases outside the gene matches. CDR1 is SGHNT and CDR2 is YYREEE in the germline V gene (reference sequence). The CDR3 reads CASSLASTSGSPPLYF. Here the CDR3 DNA reads TGTGCCAGCAGCTTGGCCTCGACTAGCGGGAGCCCCCCCCTGTACTTC.

The chain carries TRBV5-1 and TRBJ2-1, with TRBD2 identical over 11 bases. The CDR3 runs to 18 residues. Trimming removed 1 base from V and 4 bases from J; junction bases left unmatched: 10. Germline CDR1 reads SGHRS; CDR2 reads YFSETQ. CDR3 DNA sequence: TGCGCCAGCAGCTTGTCTAGCGGGAGGCCTCAATCTTACAATGAGCAGTTCTTC. Encoded protein: CASSLSSGRPQSYNEQFF. Complete variable domain (other parts from reference TRBV5-1 and TRBJ2-1): KAGVTQTPRYLIKTRGQQVTLSCSPISGHRSVSWYQQTPGQGLQFLFEYFSETQRNKGNFPGRFSGRQFSNSRSEMNVSTLELGDSALYLCASSLSSGRPQSYNEQFFGPGTRLTVL.

This rearrangement joins TRBV5-4 to TRBJ2-5, with a possible D match to TRBD1 (6 bases). Germline loops: CDR1 SGHNT, CDR2 YYREEE (reference sequence). The CDR3 spans 15 residues. The V gene lost 1 base and the J gene lost 0 bases, with 10 bases spanning the gap. The CDR3 DNA follows: TGTGCCAGCAGCTTGACAGGGCTAGACCAAGAGACCCAGTACTTC. Its protein is CASSLTGLDQETQYF. Full variable domain (rest looked up from reference TRBV5-4 and TRBJ2-5): ETGVTQSPTHLIKTRGQQVTLRCSSQSGHNTVSWYQQALGQGPQFIFQYYREEENGRGNFPPRFSGLQFPNYSSELNVNALELDDSALYLCASSLTGLDQETQYFGPGTRLLVL.

This clone was counted a few times. The genes are TRBV5-6 and TRBJ1-3, with 8 bases matching TRBD1. This CDR3 has 17 amino acids. CDR1 SGHDT and CDR2 YYEEEE come from the germline V gene. V shed 4 bases, J shed 3 bases, and the junction held 12 bases outside the gene matches. CDR3 region: CASSLSTVGQVGNTIYF. The CDR3 DNA sequence: TGTGCCAGCAGCCTCAGTACCGTGGGACAGGTTGGAAACACCATATATTTT.

J is TRBJ2-1 and V is TRBV5-1; the D gene is possibly TRBD2 (5 bases). The CDR3 loop spans 15 amino acids. The V end was cut by 0 bases, the J end by 7 bases, with 14 bases between. Germline assignment: CDR1 SGHRS and CDR2 YFSETQ. This chain's CDR3 is CASSLGLARRNEQFF. The CDR3 region has the DNA TGCGCCAGCAGCTTGGGGCTAGCCCGGAGGAATGAGCAGTTCTTC.

The rearrangement links TRBV4-3 to TRBJ2-7; 12 positions match TRBD2. This CDR3 region has 21 residues. V lost 0 bases, J lost 2 bases, and 17 bases stayed unmatched. Germline CDR1 reads LGHNA; CDR2 reads YSLEER. CDR3 DNA sequence: TGCGCCAGCAGCCAAGACTGGGCCCGGGACACTAGCGGGAGGCCTCCCTACGAGCAGTACTTC. Translating it yields CASSQDWARDTSGRPPYEQYF.

In nucleotides, the CDR3 is TGCAGCGTCAGGGGTGGAAGCTCCTACGAGCAGTACTTC. Residues: CSVRGGSSYEQYF. The rearrangement uses TRBV29-1 and TRBJ2-7; possible D gene TRBD1, 6 bases. This CDR3 contains 13 residues. CDR1 and CDR2 from the germline V gene are SQVTM and ANQGSEA. Trimming removed 6 bases at V and 0 bases at J, with 12 bases between.

The rearrangement links TRBV4-3 to TRBJ2-7, with a possible D match to TRBD1 (5 bases). Germline V gene data show CDR1 as LGHNA and CDR2 as YSLEER. V lost 0 bases to trimming and J lost 3 bases, with 9 bases between them. There are 14 residues in the CDR3. Here the CDR3 reads CASSQEGQGYEQYF. As DNA, the CDR3 is TGCGCCAGCAGCCAAGAGGGGCAGGGCTACGAGCAGTACTTC.

The chain carries TRBV2 and TRBJ2-5; the match to TRBD2 covers 7 bases. CDR1 SNHLY and CDR2 FYNNEI come from the germline V gene. Trimming took 3 bases from V and 4 from J; bases not matched to a gene: 11. This CDR3 contains 16 residues. This chain's CDR3 is CASSDGRGGHPETQYF. The CDR3 DNA sequence: TGTGCCAGCAGTGATGGTCGGGGAGGGCATCCAGAGACCCAGTACTTC.

The chain recombines TRBV7-9 with TRBJ1-1; D perhaps matches TRBD1 (6 bases). Trimming stripped 3 bases from V and 11 bases from J, with 22 bases between. Germline V gene lookup returns CDR1 SEHNR and CDR2 FQNEAQ (reference sequence). The CDR3 covers 15 residues. CDR3: CASSFQGPGRLKAFF. In DNA form, the CDR3 reads TGTGCCAGCAGCTTCCAGGGGCCAGGGCGCCTGAAGGCTTTCTTT.

The V and J genes are TRBV4-1 and TRBJ1-3; no clear D. Trimming left V 1 base short and J 5 bases short, with 18 bases between. Germline CDR1 and CDR2: MGHRA and YSYEKL. CDR3 length equals 17 residues. The CDR3 protein is CASSQGPTWAYRNTIYF. For the CDR3, the DNA is TGCGCCAGCAGCCAAGGGCCCACATGGGCTTACCGAAACACCATATATTTT.

This rearrangement joins TRBV6-5 to TRBJ2-2; possibly TRBD2 for D (6 bases). Germline CDR1 MNHEY, CDR2 SVGAGI. The CDR3 contains 14 residues. Trimming removed 7 bases from V and 9 bases from J, with 18 bases in between. The CDR3 spells CASNFGDSRRELFF. In DNA, the CDR3 is TGTGCCAGCAATTTTGGGGACTCACGCCGGGAGCTGTTTTTT.

The chain employs TRBV28 and TRBJ1-2; D not certain. There are 14 residues in the CDR3. The germline CDR1 and CDR2 sequences are MDHEN and SYDVKM. V was shortened by 6 bases and J by 4 bases, with 15 bases between the two germline ends. DNA of the CDR3: TGTGCCAGCAGCCCTGAGAGGTTCCTCTATGGCTACACCTTC. It codes for CASSPERFLYGYTF.

The V call is TRBV6-5, the J call TRBJ1-3; unclear D gene. V was pared by 2 bases and J by 4 bases, with 15 bases between. Germline CDR1 MNHEY, CDR2 SVGAGI. The CDR3 covers 16 residues. This CDR3 reads CASSYGEPHGGNTIYF. CDR3 in DNA: TGTGCCAGCAGTTACGGAGAGCCCCACGGGGGAAACACCATATATTTT.

The gene calls are TRBV19 and TRBJ1-1; D is unclear. The germline CDR1 and CDR2 sequences are LNHDA and SQIVND (reference sequence). Trimming removed 1 base at V and 6 bases at J, with 12 bases between. CDR3 length equals 14 residues. The DNA of the CDR3 is TGTGCCAGTAGTATAGTTCCAGGAGGCTCTGAAGCTTTCTTT. This translates into CASSIVPGGSEAFF.

The table lists this clone with a count of one. The chain carries TRBV13 and TRBJ2-1; 12 nucleotides line up with TRBD2. CDR1 PRHDT and CDR2 FYEKMQ come from the germline V gene (reference sequence). V was pared by 5 bases and J by 4 bases, with 6 bases of the junction left unmatched. The length of the CDR3 is 16 residues. CDR3 sequence: CASSRPLAGGYNEQFF. CDR3 DNA: TGTGCCAGCAGCCGACCCCTAGCGGGAGGGTACAATGAGCAGTTCTTC. The full variable domain, its missing parts supplied by reference TRBV13 and TRBJ2-1, is AAGVIQSPRHLIKEKRETATLKCYPIPRHDTVYWYQQGPGQDPQFLISFYEKMQSDKGSIPDRFSAQQFSDYHSELNMSSLELGDSALYFCASSRPLAGGYNEQFFGPGTRLTVL.

This clone was observed a handful of times. The chain has TRBV12-5 and TRBJ1-1, with TRBD1 matching over 9 bases. This CDR3 is 17 amino acids long. J gave up 1 base and V 0 bases, and 6 bases lay outside the gene matches. Germline V lookup: CDR1 LGHNT, CDR2 FRNRAP. CDR3 protein: CASGLVSVDRGNTEAFF. The CDR3 region has the DNA TGTGCTAGTGGTTTGGTATCGGTGGACAGGGGGAACACTGAAGCTTTCTTT.

To note about this clone: Distinct nucleotide sequences in the sample also encode this CDR3. The chain recombines TRBV18 with TRBJ2-7; TRBD2 might be the D (6 bases). V was shortened by 0 bases and J by 0 bases, with 9 bases between the two germline ends. The germline CDR1 and CDR2 sequences are KGHSH and LQKENI. This CDR3 region has 15 residues. The CDR3 here is CASSPPRGSSYEQYF. For the CDR3, the DNA is TGTGCCAGCTCACCACCGCGGGGTAGCTCCTACGAGCAGTACTTC.

The CDR3: CASSLGGADGYTF. The DNA for the CDR3 is TGTGCCAGCAGCTTAGGGGGGGCGGATGGCTACACCTTC. V gene TRBV13 combines with J gene TRBJ1-2; D possibly corresponds to TRBD1 (6 bases). Trimming removed 0 bases at V and 6 bases at J, with 8 bases between. This CDR3 region has 13 residues. Germline values: CDR1 PRHDT, CDR2 FYEKMQ (reference sequence).

The chain carries TRBV5-4 and TRBJ1-1, with TRBD1 as a possible D gene (6 bases). There are 13 residues in the CDR3. V was cut by 5 bases and J by 7 bases, with 15 bases left in between. CDR1 SGHNT and CDR2 YYREEE come from the germline V gene (reference sequence). CDR3 residues: CASSSRDIFEAFF. In DNA, the CDR3 is TGTGCCAGCAGTTCGAGGGACATTTTTGAAGCTTTCTTT.

This chain links TRBV6-5 with TRBJ1-2; maybe TRBD1 (6 bases). The V gene's germline CDR1 is MNHEY and CDR2 SVGAGI. The CDR3 spans 16 residues. V lost 3 bases and J lost 6, with 20 bases in between. The CDR3 region is CASSYRRKGEPHGYTF. CDR3 in DNA: TGTGCCAGCAGTTATAGAAGGAAGGGGGAACCCCATGGCTACACCTTC.

V is TRBV11-2 and J is TRBJ2-3; D may be TRBD1 (7 bases). Trimming stripped 5 bases from V and 3 bases from J, with 24 bases between. The CDR3 contains 18 residues. Germline V lookup: CDR1 SGHAT, CDR2 FQNNGV. The CDR3 region has the DNA TGTGCCAGCAGCATCCCGGGAGAGAGGGGGCGCGGAACAGATACGCAGTATTTT. Its protein product is CASSIPGERGRGTDTQYF. Using reference TRBV11-2 and TRBJ2-3 for the parts outside the CDR3, the full variable domain is EAGVAQSPRYKIIEKRQSVAFWCNPISGHATLYWYQQILGQGPKLLIQFQNNGVVDDSQLPKDRFSAERLKGVDSTLKIQPAKLEDSAVYLCASSIPGERGRGTDTQYFGPGTRLTVL.

This chain joins TRBV18 and TRBJ1-1, with TRBD1 matching 7 bases. The CDR3 contains 14 residues. With 6 bases clipped from V and 0 bases from J, the junction kept 4 bases outside the gene matches. CDR1 is KGHSH and CDR2 is LQKENI in the germline V gene. The chain's CDR3 is CASSRGQLNTEAFF. CDR3 sequence (DNA): TGTGCCAGCTCCCGGGGACAGTTGAACACTGAAGCTTTCTTT.

This clone was seen a handful of times. The chain carries TRBV5-1 and TRBJ2-4, with TRBD2 matching 8 bases. Germline CDR1 is SGHRS and CDR2 is YFSETQ. The CDR3 contains 15 residues. The V gene end was trimmed by 0 bases and the J gene end by 9 bases; junction bases not matched to a gene: 8. CDR3 nucleotide sequence: TGCGCCAGCAGCTTGGGGGGACTAGGGGAAGGCATTCAGTACTTC. It translates to CASSLGGLGEGIQYF.